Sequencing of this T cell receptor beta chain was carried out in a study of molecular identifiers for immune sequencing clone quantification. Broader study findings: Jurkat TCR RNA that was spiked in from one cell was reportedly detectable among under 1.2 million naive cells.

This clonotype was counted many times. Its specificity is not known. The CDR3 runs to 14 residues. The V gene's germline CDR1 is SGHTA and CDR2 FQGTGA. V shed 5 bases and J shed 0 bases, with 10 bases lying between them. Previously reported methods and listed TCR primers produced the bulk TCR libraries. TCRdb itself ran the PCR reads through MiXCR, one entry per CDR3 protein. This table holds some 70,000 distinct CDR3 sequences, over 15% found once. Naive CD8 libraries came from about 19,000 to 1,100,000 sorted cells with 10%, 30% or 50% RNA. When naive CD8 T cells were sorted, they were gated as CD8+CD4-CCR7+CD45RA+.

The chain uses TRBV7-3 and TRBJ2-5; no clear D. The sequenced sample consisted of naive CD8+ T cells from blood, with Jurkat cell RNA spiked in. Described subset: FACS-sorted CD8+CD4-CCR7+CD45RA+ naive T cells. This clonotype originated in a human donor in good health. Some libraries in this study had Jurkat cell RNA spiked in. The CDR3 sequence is CASSEDGDQETQYF. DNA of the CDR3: TGTGCCAGCAGCGAGGACGGAGACCAAGAGACCCAGTACTTC.